The rows below give T cell receptor beta chains drawn from one sample of a study of beta chain features in type 1 diabetes. Sequenced by immunoSEQ multiplex PCR; TCRdb stores in-frame clones only, minus some. The profile shows 680,000 or so clones, roughly 16% of them singletons. The sequencing sample was made of naive CD4+ T cells from blood. The receptors originated from a man younger than 35 in good health. CDR3s include the opening cysteine and the closing phenylalanine or tryptophan. Each record gives: clone size, V gene, D gene, J gene, CDR3 DNA, CDR3 protein. A D gene is named only where the DNA matches it firmly. Size is stated for part of the rows, as once, few or many counts, or as a class when the clone is expanded.

>few|TRBV5-1|-|TRBJ2-7
TGCGCCAGCAGCTTGGCCGGCGGACTCTCCTACGAGCAGTACTTC
CASSLAGGLSYEQYF
>-|TRBV6-5|TRBD1|TRBJ1-1
TGTGCCAGCAATAAACCAGGGGGTATCACTGAAGCTTTCTTT
CASNKPGGITEAFF
>-|TRBV4-2|-|TRBJ2-5
TGTGCCAGCAGCCAAGGTCAACAGAAAAAAGAGACCCAGTACTTC
CASSQGQQKKETQYF
>-|TRBV5-1|-|TRBJ2-7
TGCGCCAGCAGCTTGGCCCCGACGGAATCCTACGAGCAGTACTTC
CASSLAPTESYEQYF
>-|TRBV5-1|-|TRBJ2-3
TGCGCCAGCAGGAGACTTCCTAGCACAGATACGCAGTATTTT
CASRRLPSTDTQYF
>-|TRBV1|-|TRBJ2-7
TGCACCAGCAGCCAAGAGGGAAGGAGTGATATCTACGAGCAGTACTTC
CTSSQEGRSDIYEQYF
>few|TRBV7-8|-|TRBJ2-5
TGTGCCAGCAGCCACCCTTTAGTGGGGCGGGAGACCCAGTACTTC
CASSHPLVGRETQYF
>few|TRBV12-5|-|TRBJ2-2
TGTGCTAGTGGTTTGGTTGTAGGCACAAACACCGGGGAGCTGTTTTTT
CASGLVVGTNTGELFF
>few|TRBV19|-|TRBJ1-6
TGTGCCAGTAGGATCCCTTCACCCCTCCACTTT
CASRIPSPLHF
>-|TRBV25-1|-|TRBJ1-2
TGTGCCAGCAGTGAGCAATCGGGCAGGGAAGGTTATGGCTACACCTTC
CASSEQSGREGYGYTF
>few|TRBV7-2|-|TRBJ2-3
TGTGCCAGCAGCCGATTTGGACTGACCACAGATACGCAGTATTTT
CASSRFGLTTDTQYF
>-|TRBV2|-|TRBJ2-4
TGTGCCAGCAGTGTGCTGGGAGCTAGGGGAAACATTCAGTACTTC
CASSVLGARGNIQYF
>few|TRBV10-3|TRBD1|TRBJ2-7
TGTGCCATCAGTGAGGGACAGGGCACCTACGAGCAGTACTTC
CAISEGQGTYEQYF
>-|TRBV9|TRBD2|TRBJ2-7
TGTGCCAGCAGCGTAGCCCCGGGAGGAGTCTACGAGCAGTACTTC
CASSVAPGGVYEQYF
>-|TRBV9|TRBD2|TRBJ2-1
TGTGCCAGCAGCCCCAAGACTAGCGCCATATACAATGAGCAGTTCTTC
CASSPKTSAIYNEQFF
>few|TRBV5-1|TRBD2|TRBJ2-7
TGCGCCAGCAGCCGGGGGACTAGCGGAAACTACGAGCAGTACTTC
CASSRGTSGNYEQYF
>many|TRBV28|TRBD1|TRBJ2-4
TGTGCCATCTCGACAGGGAACATTCAGTACTTC
CAISTGNIQYF
>-|TRBV5-6|TRBD1|TRBJ1-4
TGTGCCAGCAGCCCCGGACAGGGTGAACGTGAAAAACTGTTTTTT
CASSPGQGEREKLFF
>few|TRBV28|-|TRBJ2-6
TGTGCCAGCGGATTAAAAGGACAGTTTACTCTTCCGTATGGGGCCAACGTCCTGACTTTC
CASGLKGQFTLPYGANVLTF
>few|TRBV29-1|-|TRBJ1-6
TGCAGCGTTGGAGTCGATTCACCCCTCCACTTT
CSVGVDSPLHF
>-|TRBV7-9|-|TRBJ1-1
TGTGCCAGCAGCTTTATGCAGTCGGCAGGGAGAGCTTTCTTT
CASSFMQSAGRAFF
>-|TRBV12-5|-|TRBJ1-1
TGTGCTAGCTCCCAGAAACTGAACACTGAAGCTTTCTTT
CASSQKLNTEAFF
>-|TRBV29-1|TRBD2|TRBJ2-5
TGCAGCGTTAACCAGCGGGGGGGCCGGGAGACCCAGTACTTC
CSVNQRGGRETQYF
>-|TRBV15|TRBD1|TRBJ1-2
TGTGCCACCAGCACCCGGACAGGGGGCAGTGGCTACACCTTC
CATSTRTGGSGYTF
>few|TRBV7-3|-|TRBJ2-7
TGTGCCAGCAGCCGTAGGAGACATTTCAGCTCCTACGAGCAGTACTTC
CASSRRRHFSSYEQYF
>-|TRBV28|TRBD1|TRBJ2-1
TGTGCCAGCAGTTGGACAGGGAGCTCCTACAATGAGCAGTTCTTC
CASSWTGSSYNEQFF
>few|TRBV18|TRBD1|TRBJ2-7
TGTGCCAGCTCCCCTGGACAGGGGGCTGGGTACGAGCAGTACTTC
CASSPGQGAGYEQYF
>few|TRBV19|TRBD2|TRBJ2-7
TGTGCCAGCGGGACTAGCGGGGTCTACGAGCAGTACTTC
CASGTSGVYEQYF
>-|TRBV6-5|-|TRBJ2-7
TGTGCCAGCAGGAGTCCGTACGAGCAGTACTTC
CASRSPYEQYF
>-|TRBV19|-|TRBJ2-1
TGTGCCAGTAGTATAAGTAGGCAAGTCAATGAGCAGTTCTTC
CASSISRQVNEQFF
>-|TRBV4-3|TRBD2|TRBJ2-2
TGCGCCAGCAGCCAAGGGGCTAGCGGGAGCACCGGGGAGCTGTTTTTT
CASSQGASGSTGELFF
>few|TRBV4-3|-|TRBJ2-7
TGCGCCAGCAGCCAAACCGACTCAGCGACTTACGAGCAGTACTTC
CASSQTDSATYEQYF
>-|TRBV2|-|TRBJ2-1
TGTGCCAGCAATCCTATGGTAACCTACAATGAGCAGTTCTTC
CASNPMVTYNEQFF
>-|TRBV5-4|-|TRBJ2-5
TGTGCCAGCAGCTCGGGCCTCTTGTCGGAGACCCAGTACTTC
CASSSGLLSETQYF
>few|TRBV7-3|TRBD1|TRBJ2-7
TGTGCCAGCAGCTCCACGGACAGGGATAGCGAGCAGTACTTC
CASSSTDRDSEQYF
>few|TRBV18|-|TRBJ2-3
TGTGCCAGCTCGTGGGCGGGCGCCGGCACAGATACGCAGTATTTT
CASSWAGAGTDTQYF
>few|TRBV19|-|TRBJ1-1
TGTGCCAGTAGTATCGGAGGACGGGTGACTGAAGCTTTCTTT
CASSIGGRVTEAFF
>-|TRBV19|-|TRBJ2-4
TGTGCCACCTCTCCTACAGGGAGGGCCAAAAACATTCAGTACTTC
CATSPTGRAKNIQYF
>few|TRBV4-3|-|TRBJ2-1
TGCGCCAGCAGCCAAGTCGGGGAGAGCTCCTACAATGAGCAGTTCTTC
CASSQVGESSYNEQFF
>few|TRBV6-1|-|TRBJ2-6
TGTGCCAGCAGTGGACAGCATCCTAGCTCTGGGGCCAACGTCCTGACTTTC
CASSGQHPSSGANVLTF
>-|TRBV6-5|TRBD1|TRBJ1-2
TGTGCCAGCAGTTTCTCATTTGACAGGGCCCATGGCTACACCTTC
CASSFSFDRAHGYTF
>few|TRBV6-5|TRBD1|TRBJ1-3
TGTGCCAGCAGTTACTCGGACAGGTTCTCTGGAAACACCATATATTTT
CASSYSDRFSGNTIYF
>-|TRBV6-6|TRBD2|TRBJ2-1
TGTGCCAGCAGTTACTGGGCGGGAGGATATGAGCAGTTCTTC
CASSYWAGGYEQFF
>-|TRBV4-3|-|TRBJ2-3
TGCGCCAGCAGCCAAGTAGGCTTCGGCACAGATACGCAGTATTTT
CASSQVGFGTDTQYF
>-|TRBV7-6|TRBD2|TRBJ2-1
TGTGCCAGCAGCTTCAGCGGGAGAGACAATGAGCAGTTCTTC
CASSFSGRDNEQFF
>-|TRBV7-2|TRBD1|TRBJ2-3
TGTGCCAGCAGCGTGGGGACAGGCGGAAGCACAGATACGCAGTATTTT
CASSVGTGGSTDTQYF
>-|TRBV30|-|TRBJ1-2
TGTGCCTGGAGTGTAAGGACGGTCGGTGGCTACACCTTC
CAWSVRTVGGYTF
>-|TRBV6-1|TRBD1|TRBJ2-7
TGTGCCAGCAGTGAAGTGGGGACAGCTTCCTACGAGCAGTACTTC
CASSEVGTASYEQYF
>-|TRBV7-2|TRBD1|TRBJ2-7
TGTGCCAGCAGCTCCATCGACAGGGGATACGAGCAGTACTTC
CASSSIDRGYEQYF
>-|TRBV4-2|-|TRBJ2-6
TGTGCCAGCAGCCAAGACTCTGCGAGCTCTGGGGCCAACGTCCTGACTTTC
CASSQDSASSGANVLTF
>-|TRBV7-9|-|TRBJ2-1
TGTGCCAGCAGTTCCCCCAAGGTCCCGACCGCAGGGTCCTACAATGAGCAGTTCTTC
CASSSPKVPTAGSYNEQFF
>-|TRBV10-3|-|TRBJ2-1
TGTGCCATCAGTGAGTCTACCCACTACAATGAGCAGTTCTTC
CAISESTHYNEQFF